This TCR beta chain originates from a study of blood T cell repertoires in COVID-19. Overall study: Acute-phase and convalescent COVID-19 samples originated in the United States, Italy and Spain.

It was during active infection that Seattle patients were enrolled and then longitudinally followed. The trim removed 2 bases at V and 0 bases at J, leaving 8 bases unmatched. Germline CDR1 is SGHVS and CDR2 is FQNEAQ. The CDR3 loop spans 18 amino acids. In the original analysis: From reference gene primer amplification, estimates of nucleated cell counts were derived. TCRdb's table, derived via immunoSEQ multiplex PCR, lists solely in-frame clones and lacks some. V, J and clone size reflect that table, while D and trimming were determined from the DNA. The sample records 40,000 to 55,000 clones, approximately 90% being singletons.

The origin of this receptor is a man in his fifties or sixties with COVID-19, enrolled during active disease. Sequences were obtained from peripheral blood. The chain uses TRBV7-8 and TRBJ1-5, with 9 bases lining up with TRBD1. The CDR3 DNA reads as TGTGCCAGCAGCTTATGGGACAGGGCAACTATTAGCAATCAGCCCCAGCATTTT. Protein product: CASSLWDRATISNQPQHF. Full variable domain (outside the CDR3, taken from reference TRBV7-8 and TRBJ1-5): GAGVSQSPRYKVAKRGQDVALRCDPISGHVSLFWYQQALGQGPEFLTYFQNEAQLDKSGLPSDRFFAERPEGSVSTLKIQRTQQEDSAVYLCASSLWDRATISNQPQHFGDGTRLSIL.